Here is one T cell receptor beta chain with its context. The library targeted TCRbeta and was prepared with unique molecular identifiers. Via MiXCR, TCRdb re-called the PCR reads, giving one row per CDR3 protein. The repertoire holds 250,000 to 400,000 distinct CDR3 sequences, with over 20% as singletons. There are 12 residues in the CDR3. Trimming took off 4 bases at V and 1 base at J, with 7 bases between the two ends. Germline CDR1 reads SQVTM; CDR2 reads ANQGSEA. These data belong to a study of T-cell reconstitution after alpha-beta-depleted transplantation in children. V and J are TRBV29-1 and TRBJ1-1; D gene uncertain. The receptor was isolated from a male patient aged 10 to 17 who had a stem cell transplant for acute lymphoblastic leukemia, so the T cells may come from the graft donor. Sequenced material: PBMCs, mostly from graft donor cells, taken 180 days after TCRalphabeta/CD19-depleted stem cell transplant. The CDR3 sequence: CSVGAPNTEAFF. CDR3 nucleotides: TGCAGCGTTGGGGCACCGAACACTGAAGCTTTCTTT.